Included here is one TCR beta chain sequence, with context. The sample originates from a study of sequential checkpoint blockade in melanoma. The CDR3 runs to 17 residues. Looked up from germline, CDR1 is MDHEN and CDR2 is SYDVKM. V trimming: 6 bases; J trimming: 3 bases; junction bases outside the gene matches: 17. This table comes from immunoSEQ multiplex PCR, and its TCRdb copy is limited to in-frame clones, with some not included. Of some 8,000 clones detected, 23% appear once; the ten largest clones hold almost 6%. Treatment reported: randomized to nivolumab then ipilimumab (arm A) or the reverse (arm B).

The sequencing here drew on tumor tissue (inferred from file names), taken from a patient given nivolumab and ipilimumab in sequence. The TCR was taken from a human donor with melanoma. The chain couples TRBV28 to TRBJ2-7, with 7 bases lining up with TRBD2. The CDR3 reads CASSRPEWREFLYEQYF. As DNA, the CDR3 is TGTGCCAGCAGCAGACCGGAATGGCGGGAGTTCCTCTACGAGCAGTACTTC.